This is a list of T cell receptor beta chains from one sample in a study of shared clonotypes between healthy human individuals. Some clones are missing from TCRdb's copy, which holds only in-frame ones; the method was immunoSEQ multiplex PCR. The profile shows 800,000 or so clones, 90% to 98% of them singletons. Sequenced sample: naive CD8+ T cells sorted from blood. The origin of the receptors is a man younger than 40 in good health. CDR3s include the opening cysteine and the closing phenylalanine or tryptophan.

V gene	J gene	CDR3 protein
TRBV7-6	TRBJ2-1	CASSLAAGLGVAEQFF
TRBV5-5	TRBJ2-4	CASSPRIVTVKSAIQYF
TRBV5-1	TRBJ2-1	CASSLERAPGQFF
TRBV5-1	TRBJ2-1	CASSLSGRAPYNEQFF
TRBV27	TRBJ1-2	CASSLTSRDGEDCTF
TRBV7-9	TRBJ2-4	CASSLVGRGLAKNIQYF
TRBV10-3	TRBJ2-6	CAISGSDRAGANVLTF
TRBV27	TRBJ1-1	CASSIQGQGRTEAFF
TRBV7-9	TRBJ2-3	CASSLGTAKTDTQYF
TRBV11-3	TRBJ2-7	CASSMTSGGYEQYF